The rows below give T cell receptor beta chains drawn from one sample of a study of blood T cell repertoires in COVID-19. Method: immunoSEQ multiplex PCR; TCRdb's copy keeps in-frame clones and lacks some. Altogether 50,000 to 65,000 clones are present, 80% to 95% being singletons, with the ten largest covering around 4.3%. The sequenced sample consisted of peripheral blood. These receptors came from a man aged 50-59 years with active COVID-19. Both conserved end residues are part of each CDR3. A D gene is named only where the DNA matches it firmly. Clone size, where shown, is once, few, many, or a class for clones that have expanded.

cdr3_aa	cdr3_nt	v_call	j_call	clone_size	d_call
CASSWQRQPQHF	TGTGCCAGCAGCTGGCAGAGGCAGCCCCAGCATTTT	TRBV5-8	TRBJ1-5	.	.
CASSETRGNYGYTF	TGTGCCAGCAGTGAAACCCGGGGTAACTATGGCTACACCTTC	TRBV6-1	TRBJ1-2	once	.
CASSLAVGTAYEQYF	TGTGCCAGCAGCTTAGCGGTAGGGACTGCCTACGAGCAGTACTTC	TRBV7-2	TRBJ2-7	.	.
CASSWSSGRYEQYF	TGTGCCAGCAGTTGGTCCAGCGGGAGGTACGAGCAGTACTTC	TRBV7-2	TRBJ2-7	once	TRBD2
CASSLLSWGKTNEQYF	TGTGCCAGCAGCTTACTATCTTGGGGCAAAACCAACGAGCAGTACTTC	TRBV11-1	TRBJ2-7	.	.
CASSLSGGNQPQHF	TGTGCCAGCAGTTTATCAGGGGGGAATCAGCCCCAGCATTTT	TRBV28	TRBJ1-5	.	TRBD1
CASSLAGGLGETQYF	TGCGCCAGCAGCTTGGCAGGGGGATTAGGGGAGACCCAGTACTTC	TRBV5-1	TRBJ2-5	.	TRBD1
CASSLGSERGPLHF	TGTGCCAGCAGCTTGGGCTCGGAACGGGGACCCCTCCACTTT	TRBV5-6	TRBJ1-6	.	.
CASSHPRGSRGNTEAFF	TGTGCCAGCAGCCACCCACGTGGTTCGCGTGGGAACACTGAAGCTTTCTTT	TRBV28	TRBJ1-1	.	.
CASSTTQGPYQETQYF	TGTGCCAGCAGTACTACACAGGGGCCCTACCAAGAGACCCAGTACTTC	TRBV6-6	TRBJ2-5	.	TRBD1
CASSEALGQGQETQYF	TGTGCCAGCAGCGAAGCGCTGGGACAGGGGCAAGAGACCCAGTACTTC	TRBV5-5	TRBJ2-5	.	TRBD1
CSVATSGSGETQYF	TGCAGCGTTGCAACGAGCGGGAGCGGTGAGACCCAGTACTTC	TRBV29-1	TRBJ2-5	.	TRBD2
CASSLWGGVVEKLFF	TGTGCCAGCAGTTTATGGGGGGGGGTAGTAGAAAAACTGTTTTTT	TRBV28	TRBJ1-4	.	.
CASSSRGFTEAFF	TGTGCCAGTTCTTCCAGGGGGTTCACTGAAGCTTTCTTT	TRBV19	TRBJ1-1	.	TRBD1
CASSYSHEMNTEAFF	TGTGCCAGCAGTTACTCCCACGAGATGAACACTGAAGCTTTCTTT	TRBV6-5	TRBJ1-1	.	.
CASSLGTSGSGETQYF	TGTGCCAGCAGCTTGGGGACTAGCGGGAGTGGGGAGACCCAGTACTTC	TRBV7-3	TRBJ2-5	once	TRBD2
CASSLRLATSSYEQYF	TGTGCCAGCAGCTTACGACTAGCGACGAGCTCCTACGAGCAGTACTTC	TRBV5-4	TRBJ2-7	.	TRBD2
CASSTTGTGELFF	TGTGCCAGTAGTACCACAGGGACCGGGGAGCTGTTTTTT	TRBV19	TRBJ2-2	.	.
CASSLGGATDTQYF	TGTGCCAGCAGTTTAGGGGGGGCCACGGATACGCAGTATTTT	TRBV6-2/TRBV6-3	TRBJ2-3	.	.
CASSPGVFNYGYTF	TGTGCCAGCAGCCCCGGAGTATTTAACTATGGCTACACCTTC	TRBV5-6	TRBJ1-2	.	.
CASSLEGSGGSYGYTF	TGTGCCAGCAGCTTGGAGGGGTCGGGGGGCAGCTATGGCTACACCTTC	TRBV7-8	TRBJ1-2	.	.
CASRKNLGGETQYF	TGTGCCAGTAGAAAAAATTTGGGAGGAGAGACCCAGTACTTC	TRBV19	TRBJ2-5	.	.
CASSLRGPAVTGELFF	TGTGCCAGCAGTCTCAGGGGTCCCGCGGTAACCGGGGAGCTGTTTTTT	TRBV2	TRBJ2-2	.	.
CASSRKGLGDHNEQFF	TGTGCCAGTAGCCGGAAGGGACTAGGGGACCACAATGAGCAGTTCTTC	TRBV19	TRBJ2-1	few	TRBD2
CASNNPPGTNVLTF	TGTGCCAGCAACAACCCTCCGGGGACCAACGTCCTGACTTTC	TRBV2	TRBJ2-6	.	.
CASSLRSGQEAFF	TGTGCCAGCAGTTTAAGGTCTGGGCAAGAAGCTTTCTTT	TRBV28	TRBJ1-1	.	.
CASSFTLGQQYEQYF	TGTGCCAGTAGTTTTACCCTGGGACAGCAGTACGAGCAGTACTTC	TRBV19	TRBJ2-7	.	TRBD1
CASSYREITEAFF	TGTGCCAGCAGTTACAGGGAGATCACTGAAGCTTTCTTT	TRBV12-3/TRBV12-4	TRBJ1-1	.	.
CASTLYIGQKYEQYF	TGTGCCAGCACCCTATATATCGGACAGAAGTACGAGCAGTACTTC	TRBV7-8	TRBJ2-7	.	.
CASSVGNGWSHPEAFF	TGTGCCAGCAGCGTAGGAAACGGTTGGTCCCACCCTGAAGCTTTCTTT	TRBV9	TRBJ1-1	.	.
CASSTQGAQPGGYTF	TGTGCCAGCAGTACTCAGGGGGCGCAGCCAGGTGGCTACACCTTC	TRBV3-1/TRBV3-2	TRBJ1-2	.	TRBD1
CASSLGAEAFF	TGCGCCAGCAGCCTCGGGGCTGAAGCTTTCTTT	TRBV4-1	TRBJ1-1	.	.
CASSPRSNYGYTF	TGCGCCAGCAGCCCCCGTTCTAACTATGGCTACACCTTC	TRBV5-1	TRBJ1-2	once	.
CASSLSVRSYNEQFF	TGTGCCAGCAGCTTATCGGTTCGCTCCTACAATGAGCAGTTCTTC	TRBV7-6	TRBJ2-1	.	.
CASSLGRNQPQHF	TGTGCCAGCAGCCTTGGCAGAAATCAGCCCCAGCATTTT	TRBV28	TRBJ1-5	.	.
CASSKRADLAKNIQYF	TGTGCCAGCAGCAAAAGGGCGGACTTAGCCAAAAACATTCAGTACTTC	TRBV11-2	TRBJ2-4	.	.
CASSLTSFNTGELFF	TGTGCCAGCAGCCTAACTAGCTTCAACACCGGGGAGCTGTTTTTT	TRBV7-2	TRBJ2-2	.	.
CASSSRRQGSTEAFF	TGTGCCAGCAGCTCCCGGAGACAGGGAAGCACTGAAGCTTTCTTT	TRBV7-9	TRBJ1-1	.	TRBD1
CASSITGAPGSNQPQHF	TGTGCCAGTAGTATCACAGGGGCCCCAGGGAGCAATCAGCCCCAGCATTTT	TRBV19	TRBJ1-5	.	TRBD1
CASILKEYTGELFF	TGTGCCAGCATTCTGAAGGAGTACACCGGGGAGCTGTTTTTT	TRBV2	TRBJ2-2	once	.
CASSGRTSGGFRNEQFF	TGTGCCAGCAGCGGACGGACTAGCGGGGGATTCAGAAATGAGCAGTTCTTC	TRBV7-8	TRBJ2-1	.	TRBD2
CASSPLRATNEKLFF	TGTGCCAGCTCCCCTTTAAGAGCAACTAATGAAAAACTGTTTTTT	TRBV18	TRBJ1-4	.	.
CASSYGEGRNTGELFF	TGTGCCAGCAGTTACGGGGAGGGAAGGAACACCGGGGAGCTGTTTTTT	TRBV6-5	TRBJ2-2	.	TRBD2
CASSPGGSTAYGYTF	TGTGCCAGCTCACCAGGGGGGTCGACGGCATATGGCTACACCTTC	TRBV18	TRBJ1-2	.	.
CASSHRPSGREQFF	TGTGCCAGCAGCCACCGTCCTAGCGGGCGTGAGCAGTTCTTC	TRBV14	TRBJ2-1	.	TRBD2
CASGLAALTDTQYF	TGTGCCAGCGGCCTAGCGGCCCTCACAGATACGCAGTATTTT	TRBV2	TRBJ2-3	.	TRBD2
CASSLVTLFQPQHF	TGTGCCAGCAGTTTGGTGACTTTATTTCAGCCCCAGCATTTT	TRBV28	TRBJ1-5	.	.
CASSLYSGGAGTDTQYF	TGTGCCAGCAGCCTTTATAGCGGGGGGGCGGGCACAGATACGCAGTATTTT	TRBV6-2/TRBV6-3	TRBJ2-3	.	TRBD2
CASSISGGDTEAFF	TGTGCCAGTAGTATCTCAGGGGGCGACACTGAAGCTTTCTTT	TRBV19	TRBJ1-1	.	TRBD1
CATSRDRGRGFGYTF	TGTGCCACCAGCAGAGATCGGGGGCGGGGGTTTGGCTACACCTTC	TRBV15	TRBJ1-2	.	.
CASSQKTSGGATDTQYF	TGTGCCAGCAGCCAGAAAACTAGCGGGGGGGCCACAGATACGCAGTATTTT	TRBV5-4	TRBJ2-3	.	TRBD2
CASSLGRGAETQYF	TGCGCCAGCAGCTTGGGGAGGGGCGCCGAGACCCAGTACTTC	TRBV5-1	TRBJ2-5	.	.
CASSLGRGETQYF	TGTGCCAGCAGTTTAGGTCGGGGGGAGACCCAGTACTTC	TRBV12-3/TRBV12-4	TRBJ2-5	.	.